This T cell receptor beta chain was found in a study of T cell responses to AZD1222 COVID-19 vaccine. Study conclusions and caveats: White British people made up most donors, females outnumbered males, and clonal diversity was possibly underestimated.

Using immunoSEQ multiplex PCR, the repertoire was profiled, and TCRdb retains in-frame clones only, with some absent. The repertoire consists of under 200,000 clones, with approximately 93% occurring once and the leading ten covering about 3.9%. On this clone: The antigen is undetermined.

CDR1 and CDR2 from the germline V gene are SGDLS and YYNGEE. Unmatched junction bases numbered 10, after V lost 2 bases and J lost 2 bases. The CDR3 length is 17 residues. The sample consisted of peripheral blood, taken on day 0 of AZD1222 vaccination. The sequence derives from an adult in good health. The V gene is TRBV9, the J gene TRBJ2-3, with 8 bases lining up with TRBD2. In DNA form, the CDR3 reads TGTGCCAGCAGCGTCACGCTTTTAGCGGGACTCACAGATACGCAGTATTTT. This codes for CASSVTLLAGLTDTQYF.